The entry that follows covers one T cell receptor beta chain sequence. Germline CDR1 reads MNHEY; CDR2 reads SVGEGT. The V and J ends lost 2 bases and 8 bases respectively, with 12 bases between them. This CDR3 is 14 amino acids long. This record comes from a study of blood T cell repertoires in COVID-19. Study-wide context: The samples span acute and convalescent COVID-19 from the United States, Italy and Spain.

Those who participated ranged in age from roughly 18 to 89 years and resided in approximately 23 US areas. In the authors' workflow: Amplification with reference gene primers provided the estimates of nucleated cell counts. TCRdb's copy holds only in-frame clones and misses some; the assay was immunoSEQ multiplex PCR. V and J calls and clone size are copied from that table; D and trimming were computed from the DNA. Of hundreds of thousands of clones in the sample, 86% were seen once. The chain has TRBV6-2 or TRBV6-3 and TRBJ1-4; unclear D gene. This TCR was sampled from a middle-aged man who had recovered from COVID-19. Specimen: PBMCs or T cells enriched from blood (not recorded which). The CDR3 nucleotides read TGTGCCAGCAGTTACGGGCGTATACACGAAAAACTGTTTTTT. Translating gives CASSYGRIHEKLFF.